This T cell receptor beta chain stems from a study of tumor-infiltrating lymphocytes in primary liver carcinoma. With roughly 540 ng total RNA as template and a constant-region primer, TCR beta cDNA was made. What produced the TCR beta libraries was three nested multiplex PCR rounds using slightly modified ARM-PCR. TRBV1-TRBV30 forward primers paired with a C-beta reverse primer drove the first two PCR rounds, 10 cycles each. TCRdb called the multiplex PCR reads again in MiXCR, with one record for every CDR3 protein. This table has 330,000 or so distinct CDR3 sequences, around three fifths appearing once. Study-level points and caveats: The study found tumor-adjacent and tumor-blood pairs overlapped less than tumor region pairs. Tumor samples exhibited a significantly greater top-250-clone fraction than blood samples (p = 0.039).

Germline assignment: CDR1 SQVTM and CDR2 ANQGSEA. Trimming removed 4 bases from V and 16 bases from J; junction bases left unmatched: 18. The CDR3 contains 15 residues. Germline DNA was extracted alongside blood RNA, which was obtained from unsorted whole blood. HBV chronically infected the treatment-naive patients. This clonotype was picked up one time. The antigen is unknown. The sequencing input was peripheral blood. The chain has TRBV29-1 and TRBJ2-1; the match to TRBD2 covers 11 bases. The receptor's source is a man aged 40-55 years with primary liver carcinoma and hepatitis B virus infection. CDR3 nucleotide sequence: TGCAGCGTTGCGACTAGCGGGAATAGAAAGCCTGAACACTTCTTC. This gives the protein CSVATSGNRKPEHFF.